The present TCR beta chain was sequenced within a study of technical replicates of blood from several donors. The data were produced by immunoSEQ multiplex PCR, yet TCRdb's version contains in-frame clones alone and is incomplete. The table includes roughly 51,000 clones, 93% detected once. The sequencing sample was made of PBMCs. This TCR derives from a human donor in good health. Some clones in this sample may be carry-over from other donors' samples.

CDR3 nucleotide sequence: TGCGCCAGCAGCCCGGGGAGCTCCTACGAGCAGTACTTC. Its translation is CASSPGSSYEQYF. The chain recombines TRBV4-3 with TRBJ2-7, with D perhaps TRBD2 (5 bases). Trimming pared 4 bases from V and 0 bases from J, leaving 7 bases between. The V gene's germline CDR1 is LGHNA and CDR2 YSLEER. The CDR3 has 13 residues.